This T cell receptor (beta chain) was recorded in a study of PD-1 blockade in classical Hodgkin lymphoma. The wider study: The nivolumab dose that patients received was 3 mg/kg, given intravenously every 2 weeks. Study observations and caveats: Compared with healthy donors, newly diagnosed patients reportedly showed lower baseline TCR diversity. A significant rise in TCR diversity by C4D1 was seen for CD4+ but not CD8+ cells.

Using immunoSEQ multiplex PCR, the repertoire was profiled, and TCRdb retains in-frame clones only, with some absent. Of approximately 150,000 clones listed, nearly 80% are singletons. This CDR3 is 15 amino acids long. The V and J ends lost 4 bases and 3 bases, in that order; junction bases with no gene match: 9. In germline, CDR1 is SGHRS, CDR2 YFSETQ. The patients all showed relapse after autologous stem cell transplantation, while their brentuximab vedotin exposure varied. Under best response, outcomes were complete response, partial response or progressive disease. As for this clone: Its target is unknown.

This sample comprised peripheral blood mononuclear cells (PBMCs), obtained before the second cycle of nivolumab. This receptor was identified in a human donor with classical Hodgkin lymphoma. The V gene is TRBV5-1, the J gene TRBJ1-1; 7 nucleotides line up with TRBD1. In nucleotides, the CDR3 is TGCGCCAGCAGCCCCACGGACAGGAAGGACACTGAAGCTTTCTTT. Translated: CASSPTDRKDTEAFF.